This T cell receptor (beta chain) was captured by sequencing in a study of T cells in Graves' hyperthyroidism and ophthalmopathy. CDR1 and CDR2 (germline): GTSNPN, SVGIG (reference sequence). The CDR3 runs 20 residues. V gave up 1 base and J gave up 0 bases; unmatched junction bases: 16. The investigators amplified TCR beta CDR3 regions from RNA transcripts. The HTBI primer set was used in a first-round RT-PCR of the TCR CDR3. From the multiplex PCR reads, TCRdb called clonotypes with MiXCR, one entry per CDR3 protein. The sample yields hundreds of thousands of distinct CDR3 sequences, around 20% seen once. Ten or more counts support this clonotype.

The V gene is TRBV30, the J gene TRBJ2-1; 9 nucleotides match TRBD2. The clonotype was recovered from a man aged 35-49 years with Graves' ophthalmopathy. The sequenced sample consisted of blood. CDR3 coding DNA: TGTGCCTGGAGTGGTGGTCTTCCGACTAGCGGACGATACTCCTACAATGAGCAGTTCTTC. Protein product: CAWSGGLPTSGRYSYNEQFF.